The next 9 T cell receptor beta chains were all read from a single sample in a study of blood T cells in healthy people across ages. The use of a sample-barcoded 5' primer and a J-beta primer mix characterized a second PCR of about 6 to 11 cycles. TCRdb independently ran MiXCR on the 5' RACE reads; one entry per CDR3 protein. Of approximately 940,000 distinct CDR3 sequences in the sample, roughly 50% are singletons; the top ten hold roughly 13%. The sequenced sample was blood. These receptors came from a young man in good health.

There are many counts of this clonotype. V usage is TRBV4-2 and J usage is TRBJ2-7, with D unclear. This CDR3 has 11 amino acids. V lost 4 bases to trimming and J lost 3 bases, with 4 bases between them. Germline CDR1 is LGHNA and CDR2 is YNFKEQ. CDR3 nucleotide sequence: TGTGCCAGCAGCCGGAACTACGAGCAGTACTTC. This sequence encodes CASSRNYEQYF.

The genes are TRBV7-8 and TRBJ2-3, with D uncertain. Per germline, CDR1 SGHVS and CDR2 FQNEAQ. This CDR3 has 13 residues. The ends were cut back, 2 bases at V and 4 bases at J, with 7 bases in the middle. The CDR3 protein is CASSLLDSDTQYF. The CDR3 nucleotides read TGTGCCAGCAGCTTATTAGATTCAGATACGCAGTATTTT.

Points on this clonotype: Compared with germline, one end of the junction differs, possibly owing to a read error. V gene TRBV29-1 combines with J gene TRBJ2-2, with D possibly matching TRBD1 (8 bases). This CDR3 spans 13 amino acids. CDR1 and CDR2 (germline): SQVTM, ANQGSEA. In DNA, the CDR3 is TGTAGCGTTACAGGGGGGGCCGCAGGGGAGCTGTTTTTT. It codes for CSVTGGAAGELFF.

The CDR3 reads CASSPEGGSDGYTF. CDR3 nucleotide sequence: TGCGCCAGCAGCCCGGAGGGGGGAAGTGATGGCTACACCTTC. V gene TRBV5-1 combines with J gene TRBJ1-2; tentatively, D is TRBD1 (6 bases). This CDR3 has 14 amino acids. Germline V gene lookup returns CDR1 SGHRS and CDR2 YFSETQ. V lost 4 bases and J 6 bases, leaving 16 bases between the germline ends.

This clonotype was found a few times. The chain employs TRBV20-1 and TRBJ2-1; 7 bases match TRBD1. Germline CDR1 and CDR2: DFQATT and SNEGSKA (reference sequence). The CDR3 sequence is 14 residues long. The V segment lost 6 bases and the J segment 5 bases; nucleotides outside the gene matches: 10. CDR3 residues: CSAGDTGDDNEQFF. DNA for the CDR3: TGCAGTGCCGGGGACACAGGGGACGACAATGAGCAGTTCTTC.

The CDR3 protein is CASRSQMETQFF. For the CDR3, the DNA is TGTGCCAGCAGGTCCCAGATGGAGACCCAGTTCTTC. The rearrangement uses TRBV6-5 and TRBJ2-5, with D hard to call. Judging by the DNA end, TRBJ2-1 fits better; the J call may be wrong. The CDR3 covers 12 residues. Germline V gene data show CDR1 as MNHEY and CDR2 as SVGAGI.

This clonotype was counted between two and nine times. This chain links TRBV29-1 with TRBJ1-5, with D tentatively TRBD1 (6 bases). V shed 4 bases and J shed 4 bases, with 11 bases lying between them. CDR1 is SQVTM and CDR2 is ANQGSEA in the germline V gene. The CDR3 length is 13 residues. CDR3 bases: TGCAGCGTTGCGGAAGGGGGAAATCAGCCCCAGCATTTT. The encoded protein is CSVAEGGNQPQHF.

Points on this clonotype: This may come from a read error, since a much larger clone is one base off. The rearrangement uses TRBV12-3 or TRBV12-4 and TRBJ2-5; perhaps TRBD1 as D (7 bases). This CDR3 spans 12 amino acids. V was pared by 11 bases and J by 5 bases, with 15 bases between. This CDR3 is CAGSGGGETQYF. CDR3 DNA: TGTGCCGGCTCAGGAGGGGGCGAGACCCAGTACTTC.

This chain joins TRBV18 and TRBJ2-5; 8 bases match TRBD1. In germline, CDR1 is KGHSH, CDR2 LQKENI. The CDR3 extends over 16 amino acids. With 3 bases clipped from V and 4 bases from J, the junction kept 10 bases outside the gene matches. The CDR3 DNA reads TGTGCCAGCTCACCCCAGACAGGGGCGTTCTCAGAGACCCAGTACTTC. Protein sequence: CASSPQTGAFSETQYF.